This TCR beta chain was documented in a study of blood T cells in healthy people across ages. General study findings and limits: For the donors, CMV status was unknown and possibly confounded expanded clonotype changes.

Next came a second PCR, run for 7 to 11 cycles, which used a sample-barcoded 5' primer along with a J-beta primer mix. TCRdb re-called the 5' RACE reads with MiXCR, one entry per CDR3 protein. In the table there are about 1 million distinct CDR3 sequences, almost 25% of which are singletons. Each donor had 8 to 10 milliliters of peripheral blood drawn. This clonotype has a handful of counts. The antigen remains unidentified. These data also formed part of another study, on T cells of mothers and their children.

The receptor was isolated from a girl aged 2-15 years in good health. Sequenced input: blood.

CDR3 coding DNA: TGTGCCACCAGCAGAGATATGGGACTAGCCTACAATGAGCAGTTCTTC. It translates to CATSRDMGLAYNEQFF. The chain links TRBV15 to TRBJ2-1; 8 nucleotides line up with TRBD2. With 0 bases clipped from V and 2 bases from J, the junction kept 3 bases outside the gene matches. This CDR3 is built from 16 residues. Germline V CDR1 and CDR2: LNHNV, YYDKDF (reference sequence).